The 26 T cell receptor beta chains below come from one sample, sequenced in a study of blood T cell repertoires in COVID-19. TCRdb's table, derived via immunoSEQ multiplex PCR, lists solely in-frame clones and lacks some. The data show 310,000 or so clones, around 90% seen once. The material sequenced was PBMCs or T cells enriched from blood (not recorded which). These receptors were taken from a young woman who had recovered from COVID-19.

This clone has only one observation. The chain has TRBV7-3 and TRBJ2-2; the match to TRBD1 covers 10 bases. Germline V gene sequence: CDR1 SGHTA, CDR2 FQGTGA. After removal of 1 base from V and 0 bases from J, the junction contained 2 bases not matched to a gene. The CDR3 runs 17 residues. The CDR3 reads CASSLRGQGTNTGELFF. The CDR3 DNA reads as TGTGCCAGCAGCTTAAGGGGACAGGGGACGAACACCGGGGAGCTGTTTTTT.

In this sample, this clone turned up once. The CDR3 is CASSHGTGRSPSGNTIYF. CDR3 bases: TGCGCCAGCAGCCACGGGACAGGCCGATCTCCCTCTGGAAACACCATATATTTT. The chain has TRBV5-1 and TRBJ1-3; 8 bases are a match to TRBD1. Germline lookup yields CDR1 SGHRS and CDR2 YFSETQ. J gave up 0 bases and V 4 bases, and 12 bases lay outside the gene matches. The CDR3 loop spans 18 amino acids.

The chain links TRBV10-2 to TRBJ1-2, with D unresolved. The germline V gene has CDR1 WSHSY and CDR2 SAAADI. The CDR3 totals 13 residues. Trimming took off 6 bases at V and 2 bases at J, with 10 bases between the two ends. The CDR3 coding sequence is TGCGCCAGCAGCACGGGATCAAACTATGGCTACACCTTC. It codes for CASSTGSNYGYTF.

The chain joins TRBV7-6 to TRBJ1-1; TRBD1 aligns across 7 bases. Germline V lookup: CDR1 SGHVS, CDR2 FNYEAQ. The CDR3 totals 16 residues. V was clipped by 5 bases and J by 1 base; unmatched bases: 10. The CDR3 region has the DNA TGTGCCAGCAGCGCACTCGGTGGGACAGCGAACACTGAAGCTTTCTTT. Protein: CASSALGGTANTEAFF.

The chain employs TRBV6-5 and TRBJ2-5; the match to TRBD2 covers 7 bases. Per germline, CDR1 MNHEY and CDR2 SVGAGI. The CDR3 runs 16 residues. Germline trimming cut 4 bases from V and 2 bases from J; bases unmatched to any gene: 10. The CDR3 region has the DNA TGTGCCAGCAGTTCCCGAGGGAGGGCAGGGCAAGAGACCCAGTACTTC. It codes for CASSSRGRAGQETQYF.

This clone was picked up one time. The V and J genes are TRBV5-1 and TRBJ1-2, with TRBD1 identical over 9 bases. Germline V gene sequence: CDR1 SGHRS, CDR2 YFSETQ. The V segment lost 0 bases and the J segment 6 bases; nucleotides outside the gene matches: 3. The CDR3 runs 14 residues. The CDR3 DNA follows: TGCGCCAGCAGCTTGGGACAGGGGGATAATGGCTACACCTTC. Protein product: CASSLGQGDNGYTF.

This chain links TRBV3-1 (or the pseudogene TRBV3-2) with TRBJ2-7, with TRBD2 as a possible D gene (6 bases). Looked up from germline, CDR1 is LGHDT and CDR2 is YNNKEL (reference sequence). V was clipped by 0 bases and J by 7 bases, with 13 bases between them. CDR3 length: 14 amino acids. CDR3 region: CASSQDIGAGEQYF. For the CDR3, the DNA is TGTGCCAGCAGCCAAGATATAGGGGCGGGGGAGCAGTACTTC.

The chain joins TRBV6-2 or TRBV6-3 to TRBJ2-3, with TRBD1 matching 8 bases. Losses at the gene ends were 5 bases for V and 5 bases for J; bases not matched to a gene: 6. The CDR3 has 14 residues. Germline-derived CDR1 and CDR2 are MNHEY and SVGEGT. The DNA of the CDR3 is TGTGCCAGCAGTCGTGACAGGGGTGGAGATACGCAGTATTTT. Its translation is CASSRDRGGDTQYF.

The genes are TRBV19 and TRBJ2-7; 12 bases agree with TRBD2. Germline CDR1 and CDR2: LNHDA and SQIVND (reference sequence). The CDR3 is 13 amino acids. Trimming at V came to 6 bases and at J to 3 bases, leaving 0 bases not matched to a gene. DNA of the CDR3: TGTGCCAGTAGGACTAGCGGGAGCTACGAGCAGTACTTC. It translates to CASRTSGSYEQYF.

Here the CDR3 reads CASSQVGAPLHF. CDR3 in DNA: TGTGCCAGCAGCCAAGTCGGAGCACCCCTCCACTTT. The genes are TRBV3-1 (or the pseudogene TRBV3-2) and TRBJ1-6, with D unresolved. Deletions cut 1 base from V and 11 bases from J, with 6 bases between. The CDR3 spans 12 residues. Looked up from germline, CDR1 is LGHDT and CDR2 is YNNKEL (reference sequence).

The V and J genes are TRBV4-3 and TRBJ2-2; 9 nucleotides match TRBD2. Germline loops: CDR1 LGHNA, CDR2 YSLEER. Trimming cost V 5 bases and J 7 bases; bases outside gene matches: 11. This CDR3 contains 16 residues. CDR3 bases: TGCGCCAGCAGCGCTTCCGGGACTAGCTCTGTCGGGGAGCTGTTTTTT. Amino acid sequence: CASSASGTSSVGELFF.

The chain joins TRBV11-3 to TRBJ2-7; TRBD1 is a possible D gene (6 bases). The CDR3 sequence is 15 residues long. CDR1 is SGHNT, CDR2 YENEEA, per germline. V was trimmed by 1 base and J by 2 bases, leaving 12 bases between them. The CDR3 reads CASSLGGDKAYEQYF. The CDR3 bases are TGTGCCAGCAGCTTAGGAGGGGACAAGGCCTACGAGCAGTACTTC.

This clone was seen just once. The chain uses TRBV7-2 and TRBJ1-5; TRBD1 is a possible D gene (5 bases). CDR3 length: 13 amino acids. CDR1 and CDR2 from the germline V gene are SGHTA and FQGNSA. The V end lost 3 bases, the J end lost 3 bases, and 6 bases lay between the germline ends. Here the CDR3 DNA reads TGTGCCAGCAGCTTGACAGCCAATCAGCCCCAGCATTTT. Its translation: CASSLTANQPQHF. Together with reference TRBV7-2 and TRBJ1-5, the CDR3 gives the full variable domain: GAGVSQSPSNKVTEKGKDVELRCDPISGHTALYWYRQSLGQGLEFLIYFQGNSAPDKSGLPSDRFSAERTGGSVSTLTIQRTQQEDSAVYLCASSLTANQPQHFGDGTRLSIL.

This rearrangement joins TRBV6-5 to TRBJ2-1; 8 bases are shared with TRBD2. The CDR3 covers 14 residues. Germline loops: CDR1 MNHEY, CDR2 SVGAGI. V was pared by 5 bases and J by 7 bases, with 7 bases of the junction left unmatched. CDR3 bases: TGTGCCAGCAGTCTGGTTACGGGAGGGAATGAGCAGTTCTTC. This encodes CASSLVTGGNEQFF.

V gene TRBV5-5 combines with J gene TRBJ1-5; the match to TRBD1 covers 7 bases. CDR1 and CDR2 from the germline V gene are SGHKS and YYEKEE (reference sequence). The CDR3 has 15 residues. J was trimmed by 5 bases and V by 2 bases; bases with no gene match: 7. The CDR3 loop is CASSFLGGLDQPQHF. In DNA form, the CDR3 reads TGTGCCAGCAGCTTTTTAGGGGGCCTAGATCAGCCCCAGCATTTT. Looking up the rest from reference TRBV5-5 and TRBJ1-5 gives the full variable domain: DAGVTQSPTHLIKTRGQQVTLRCSPISGHKSVSWYQQVLGQGPQFIFQYYEKEERGRGNFPDRFSARQFPNYSSELNVNALLLGDSALYLCASSFLGGLDQPQHFGDGTRLSIL.

The V gene is TRBV14, the J gene TRBJ2-5, with 11 bases lining up with TRBD2. CDR3 length equals 17 residues. CDR1 and CDR2 (germline): SGHDN, FVKESK. With 4 bases clipped from V and 1 base from J, the junction kept 8 bases outside the gene matches. Here the CDR3 reads CASSRLTSGITQETQYF. The CDR3 DNA follows: TGTGCCAGCAGCCGATTGACTAGCGGGATCACCCAAGAGACCCAGTACTTC.

This clone was observed a single time. The chain has TRBV10-3 and TRBJ2-1; 11 positions agree with TRBD2. Germline V gene sequence: CDR1 ENHRY, CDR2 SYGVKD. This CDR3 comprises 18 residues. Germline trimming cut 2 bases from V and 3 bases from J; bases unmatched to any gene: 9. DNA of the CDR3: TGTGCCATCAGTGAGGGCGATAGCGGGAGGGCCATCTACAATGAGCAGTTCTTC. It specifies CAISEGDSGRAIYNEQFF.

The V gene is TRBV10-3, the J gene TRBJ1-2; 11 positions agree with TRBD1. Trimming at V came to 3 bases and at J to 7 bases, leaving 10 bases not matched to a gene. The germline V gene encodes CDR1 ENHRY and CDR2 SYGVKD. The CDR3 totals 16 residues. The CDR3 region is CAISDPTDRGLGGYTF. CDR3 coding DNA: TGTGCCATCAGTGACCCAACGGACAGGGGGCTGGGTGGCTACACCTTC.

The chain employs TRBV3-1 (or the pseudogene TRBV3-2) and TRBJ1-4, with no clear D. The germline V and J ends were trimmed by 0 bases and 5 bases, with 4 bases remaining between them. Germline assignment: CDR1 LGHDT and CDR2 YNNKEL (reference sequence). This CDR3 region has 13 residues. CDR3 in DNA: TGTGCCAGCAGCCAAGATTTAAATGAAAAACTGTTTTTT. Amino acids: CASSQDLNEKLFF.

About this clone itself: The identical CDR3 is also encoded by other nucleotide sequences in the sample. The chain links TRBV10-3 to TRBJ2-1, with D tentatively TRBD2 (5 bases). The CDR3 loop spans 13 amino acids. Germline-derived CDR1 and CDR2 are ENHRY and SYGVKD. V was trimmed by 6 bases and J by 7 bases, leaving 13 bases between them. The CDR3 region is CAIRPTGMNEQFF. For the CDR3, the DNA is TGTGCCATCAGACCGACGGGAATGAATGAGCAGTTCTTC.

The chain has TRBV7-3 and TRBJ2-7, with D unresolved. V shed 2 bases and J shed 2 bases, with 13 bases lying between them. Germline V CDR1 and CDR2: SGHTA, FQGTGA. The CDR3 is 15 amino acids. The CDR3 reads CASSLWASPPYEQYF. The CDR3 nucleotides read TGTGCCAGCAGCTTATGGGCGAGTCCGCCCTACGAGCAGTACTTC.

The V call is TRBV18, the J call TRBJ2-2; D might be TRBD1 (5 bases). V shed 1 base and J shed 4 bases, with 13 bases lying between them. Germline V gene lookup returns CDR1 KGHSH and CDR2 LQKENI. This CDR3 has 16 amino acids. In DNA form, the CDR3 reads TGTGCCAGCTCACCACTACAGCGACAGAGCACCGGGGAGCTGTTTTTT. Its protein product is CASSPLQRQSTGELFF.

The genes are TRBV27 and TRBJ1-5, with D possibly TRBD1 on 5 matching bases. Per the germline V gene, CDR1 is MNHEY and CDR2 is SMNVEV (reference sequence). This CDR3 comprises 15 residues. V gave up 3 bases and J gave up 3 bases, with 12 bases separating them. CDR3 sequence (DNA): TGTGCCAGCAGTTTTGGAGGGGTTGACAATCAGCCCCAGCATTTT. Its translation is CASSFGGVDNQPQHF.

V is TRBV9 and J is TRBJ2-1, with 12 bases that match TRBD2. V dropped 3 bases and J dropped 7; count of bases not matched to a gene: 5. The germline CDR1 and CDR2 sequences are SGDLS and YYNGEE. The length of the CDR3 is 15 residues. CDR3 region: CASSGLAGVGNEQFF. The CDR3 nucleotides read TGTGCCAGCAGCGGACTAGCGGGAGTCGGGAATGAGCAGTTCTTC.

This sequence joins TRBV18 and TRBJ1-4; D might be TRBD1 (5 bases). In germline, CDR1 is KGHSH, CDR2 LQKENI. The germline V and J ends were trimmed by 2 bases and 5 bases, with 6 bases remaining between them. The length of the CDR3 is 13 residues. CDR3 coding DNA: TGTGCCAGCTCACCAGACAGCAATGAAAAACTGTTTTTT. Amino acid sequence: CASSPDSNEKLFF. Variable domain in full (rest from reference TRBV18 and TRBJ1-4): NAGVMQNPRHLVRRRGQEARLRCSPMKGHSHVYWYRQLPEEGLKFMVYLQKENIIDESGMPKERFSAEFPKEGPSILRIQQVVRGDSAAYFCASSPDSNEKLFFGSGTQLSVL.

This clone has a single count. The chain employs TRBV7-9 and TRBJ2-3; 12 bases line up with TRBD2. After removal of 1 base from V and 4 bases from J, the junction contained 9 bases not matched to a gene. Germline values: CDR1 SEHNR, CDR2 FQNEAQ (reference sequence). This CDR3 is built from 18 residues. The CDR3 is CASSLGRRTSGIADTQYF. For the CDR3, the DNA is TGTGCCAGCAGCTTAGGGCGGAGGACTAGCGGGATTGCAGATACGCAGTATTTT.